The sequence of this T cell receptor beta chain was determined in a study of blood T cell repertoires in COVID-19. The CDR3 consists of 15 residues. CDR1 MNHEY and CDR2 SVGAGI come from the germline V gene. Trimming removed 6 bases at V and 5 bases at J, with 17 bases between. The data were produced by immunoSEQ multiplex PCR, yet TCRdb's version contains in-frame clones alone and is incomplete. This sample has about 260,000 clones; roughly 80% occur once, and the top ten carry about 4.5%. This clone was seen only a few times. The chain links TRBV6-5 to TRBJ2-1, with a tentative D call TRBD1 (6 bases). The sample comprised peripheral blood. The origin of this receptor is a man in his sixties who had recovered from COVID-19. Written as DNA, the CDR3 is TGTGCCAGCAGACCCTACAGGGATCTTAACAATGAGCAGTTCTTC. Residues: CASRPYRDLNNEQFF.